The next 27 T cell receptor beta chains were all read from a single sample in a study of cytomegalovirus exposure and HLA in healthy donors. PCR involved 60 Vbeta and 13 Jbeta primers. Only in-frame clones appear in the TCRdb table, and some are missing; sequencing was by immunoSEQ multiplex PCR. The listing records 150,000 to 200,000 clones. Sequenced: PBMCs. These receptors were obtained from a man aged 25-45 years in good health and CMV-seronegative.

The CDR3 loop is CASSVATASGANVLTF. The DNA for the CDR3 is TGTGCCAGCAGCGTAGCGACAGCGTCTGGGGCCAACGTCCTGACTTTC. The V gene is TRBV9, the J gene TRBJ2-6; perhaps TRBD1 as D (5 bases). Germline V gene sequence: CDR1 SGDLS, CDR2 YYNGEE. The CDR3 sequence is 16 residues long. The germline V and J ends were trimmed by 0 bases and 1 base, with 8 bases remaining between them.

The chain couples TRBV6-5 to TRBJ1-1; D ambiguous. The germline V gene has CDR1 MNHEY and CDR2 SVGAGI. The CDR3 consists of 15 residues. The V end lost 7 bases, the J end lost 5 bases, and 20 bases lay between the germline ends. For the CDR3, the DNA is TGTGCCAGCATCGCCGCCCCAGGTTTGAGTACTGAAGCTTTCTTT. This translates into CASIAAPGLSTEAFF.

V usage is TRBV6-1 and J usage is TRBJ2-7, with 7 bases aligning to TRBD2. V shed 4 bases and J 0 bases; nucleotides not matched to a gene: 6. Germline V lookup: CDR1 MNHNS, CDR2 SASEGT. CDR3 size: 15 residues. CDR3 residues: CASSGQAGSSYEQYF. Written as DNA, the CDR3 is TGTGCCAGCAGTGGGCAAGCGGGAAGCTCCTACGAGCAGTACTTC.

The CDR3 region has the DNA TGTGCCAGCAGCTTGGGAGGTTCGGAGCAGTACTTC. It yields the protein CASSLGGSEQYF. The chain carries TRBV11-3 and TRBJ2-7, with TRBD2 as a possible D gene (6 bases). CDR3 length: 12 amino acids. The germline V gene has CDR1 SGHNT and CDR2 YENEEA. V lost 3 bases and J lost 7, with 10 bases in between.

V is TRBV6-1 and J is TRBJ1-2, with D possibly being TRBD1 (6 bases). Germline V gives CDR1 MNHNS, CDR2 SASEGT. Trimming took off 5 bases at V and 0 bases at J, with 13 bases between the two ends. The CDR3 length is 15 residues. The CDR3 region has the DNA TGTGCCAGCAGTTTTTACAGGGTCACTAACTATGGCTACACCTTC. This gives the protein CASSFYRVTNYGYTF.

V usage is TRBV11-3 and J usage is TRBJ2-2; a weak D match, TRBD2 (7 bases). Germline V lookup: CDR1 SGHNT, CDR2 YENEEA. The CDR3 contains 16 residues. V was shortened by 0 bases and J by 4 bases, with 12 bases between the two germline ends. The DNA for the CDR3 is TGTGCCAGCAGCTTAGATTACGGGGGGCCCACCGGGGAGCTGTTTTTT. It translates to CASSLDYGGPTGELFF.

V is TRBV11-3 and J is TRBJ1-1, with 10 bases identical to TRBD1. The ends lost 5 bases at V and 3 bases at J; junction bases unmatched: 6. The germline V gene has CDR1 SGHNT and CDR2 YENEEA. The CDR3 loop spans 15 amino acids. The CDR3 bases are TGTGCCAGCAGCCCACCCGGGACAGGGGACACTGAAGCTTTCTTT. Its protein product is CASSPPGTGDTEAFF.

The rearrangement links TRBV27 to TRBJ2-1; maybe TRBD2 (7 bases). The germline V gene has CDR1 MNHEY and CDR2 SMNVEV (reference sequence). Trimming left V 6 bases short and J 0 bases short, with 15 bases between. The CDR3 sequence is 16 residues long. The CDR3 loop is CASRLPGGASYNEQFF. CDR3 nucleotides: TGTGCCAGCAGACTTCCGGGGGGCGCCTCCTACAATGAGCAGTTCTTC.

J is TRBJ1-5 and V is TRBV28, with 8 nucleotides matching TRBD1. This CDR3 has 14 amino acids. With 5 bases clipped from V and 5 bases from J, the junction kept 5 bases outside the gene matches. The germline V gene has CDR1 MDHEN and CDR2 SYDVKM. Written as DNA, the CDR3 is TGTGCCAGCAGTCCGGGACAGGTCTATCAGCCCCAGCATTTT. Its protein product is CASSPGQVYQPQHF.

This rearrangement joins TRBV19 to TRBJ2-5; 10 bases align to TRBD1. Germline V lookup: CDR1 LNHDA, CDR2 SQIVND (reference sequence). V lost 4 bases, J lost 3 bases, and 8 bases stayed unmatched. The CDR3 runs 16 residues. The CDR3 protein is CASSTLSGTGEETQYF. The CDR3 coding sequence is TGTGCCAGTAGTACCCTTTCCGGGACAGGGGAAGAGACCCAGTACTTC.

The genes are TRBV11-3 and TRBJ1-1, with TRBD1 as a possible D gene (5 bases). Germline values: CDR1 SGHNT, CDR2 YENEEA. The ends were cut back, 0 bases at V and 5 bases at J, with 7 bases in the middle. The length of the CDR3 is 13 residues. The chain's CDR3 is CASSLDRGTEAFF. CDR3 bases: TGTGCCAGCAGCTTAGATCGGGGGACTGAAGCTTTCTTT.

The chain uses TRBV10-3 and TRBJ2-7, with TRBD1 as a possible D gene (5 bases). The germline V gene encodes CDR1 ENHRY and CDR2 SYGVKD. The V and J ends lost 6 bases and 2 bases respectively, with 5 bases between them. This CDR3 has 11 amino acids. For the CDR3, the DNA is TGTGCCATCAGAGGGGCCTACGAGCAGTACTTC. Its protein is CAIRGAYEQYF.

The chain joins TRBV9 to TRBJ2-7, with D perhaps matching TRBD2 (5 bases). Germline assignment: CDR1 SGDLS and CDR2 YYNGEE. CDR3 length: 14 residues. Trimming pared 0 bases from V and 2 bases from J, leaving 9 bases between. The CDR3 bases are TGTGCCAGCAGCGTAGGTGGGAGAGCCTACGAGCAGTACTTC. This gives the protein CASSVGGRAYEQYF.

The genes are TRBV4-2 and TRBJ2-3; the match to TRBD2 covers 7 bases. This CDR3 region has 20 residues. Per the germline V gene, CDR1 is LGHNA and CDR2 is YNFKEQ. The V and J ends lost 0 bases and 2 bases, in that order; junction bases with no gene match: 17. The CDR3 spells CASSQDNPVASGIITDTQYF. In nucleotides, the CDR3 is TGTGCCAGCAGCCAAGATAACCCAGTGGCTAGCGGAATTATCACAGATACGCAGTATTTT.

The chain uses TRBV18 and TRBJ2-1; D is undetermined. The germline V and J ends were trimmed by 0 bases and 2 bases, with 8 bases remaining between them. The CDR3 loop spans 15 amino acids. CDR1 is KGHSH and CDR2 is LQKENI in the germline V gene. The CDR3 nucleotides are TGTGCCAGCTCACCACCTCCGGGTCCCTACAATGAGCAGTTCTTC. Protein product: CASSPPPGPYNEQFF.

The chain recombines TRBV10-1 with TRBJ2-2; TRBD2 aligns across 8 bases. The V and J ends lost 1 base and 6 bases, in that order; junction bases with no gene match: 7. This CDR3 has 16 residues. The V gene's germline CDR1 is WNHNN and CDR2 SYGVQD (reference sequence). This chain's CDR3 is CASSELSSGRAGELFF. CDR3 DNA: TGCGCCAGCAGTGAGTTATCAAGCGGGAGAGCCGGGGAGCTGTTTTTT.

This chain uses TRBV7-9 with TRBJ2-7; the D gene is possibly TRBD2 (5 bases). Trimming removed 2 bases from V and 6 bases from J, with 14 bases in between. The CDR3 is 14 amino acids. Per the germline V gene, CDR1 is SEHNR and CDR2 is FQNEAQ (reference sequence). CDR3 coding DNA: TGTGCCAGCAGCTTATCGCCTAGCCTACGCGAGCAGTACTTC. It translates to CASSLSPSLREQYF.

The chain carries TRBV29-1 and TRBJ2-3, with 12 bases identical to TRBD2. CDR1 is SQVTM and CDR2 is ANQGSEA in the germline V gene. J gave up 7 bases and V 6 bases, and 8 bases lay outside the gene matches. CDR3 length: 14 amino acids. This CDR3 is CSVGLAGLRNTQYF. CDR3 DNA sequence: TGCAGCGTAGGACTAGCGGGGCTCAGGAATACGCAGTATTTT.

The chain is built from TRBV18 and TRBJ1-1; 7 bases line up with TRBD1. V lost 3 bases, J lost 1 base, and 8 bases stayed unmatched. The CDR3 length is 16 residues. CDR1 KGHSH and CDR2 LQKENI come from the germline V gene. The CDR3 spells CASSPEGRTGNTEAFF. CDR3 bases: TGTGCCAGCTCACCCGAGGGGAGGACAGGGAACACTGAAGCTTTCTTT.

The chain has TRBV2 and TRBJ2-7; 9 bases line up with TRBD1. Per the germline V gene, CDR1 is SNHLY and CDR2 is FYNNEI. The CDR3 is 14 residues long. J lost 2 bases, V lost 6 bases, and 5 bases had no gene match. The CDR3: CASSGQGSTYEQYF. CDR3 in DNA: TGTGCCAGCAGCGGACAGGGGTCTACCTACGAGCAGTACTTC. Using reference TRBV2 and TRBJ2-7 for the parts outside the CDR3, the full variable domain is EPEVTQTPSHQVTQMGQEVILRCVPISNHLYFYWYRQILGQKVEFLVSFYNNEISEKSEIFDDQFSVERPDGSNFTLKIRSTKLEDSAMYFCASSGQGSTYEQYFGPGTRLTVT.

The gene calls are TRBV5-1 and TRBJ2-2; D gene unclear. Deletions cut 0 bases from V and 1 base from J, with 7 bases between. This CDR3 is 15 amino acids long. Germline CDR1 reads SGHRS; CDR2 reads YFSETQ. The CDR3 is CASSLADGNTGELFF. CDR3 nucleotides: TGCGCCAGCAGCTTGGCAGATGGGAACACCGGGGAGCTGTTTTTT. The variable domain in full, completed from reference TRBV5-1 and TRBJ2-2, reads KAGVTQTPRYLIKTRGQQVTLSCSPISGHRSVSWYQQTPGQGLQFLFEYFSETQRNKGNFPGRFSGRQFSNSRSEMNVSTLELGDSALYLCASSLADGNTGELFFGEGSRLTVL.

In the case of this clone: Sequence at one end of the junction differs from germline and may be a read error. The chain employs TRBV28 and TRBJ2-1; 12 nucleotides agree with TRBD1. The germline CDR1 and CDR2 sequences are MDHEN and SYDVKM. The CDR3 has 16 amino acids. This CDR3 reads CASSLWGQGASNEQFF. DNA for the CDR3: TGTGCCAGCAGTCTATGGGGACAGGGGGCTTCCAATGAGCAGTTCTTC.

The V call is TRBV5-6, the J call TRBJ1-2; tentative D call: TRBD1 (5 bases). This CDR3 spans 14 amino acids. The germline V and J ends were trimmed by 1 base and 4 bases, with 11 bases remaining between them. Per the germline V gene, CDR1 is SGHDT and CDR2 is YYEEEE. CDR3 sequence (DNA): TGTGCCAGCAGCTTGTTGGGGGGAACCTATGGCTACACCTTC. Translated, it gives CASSLLGGTYGYTF.

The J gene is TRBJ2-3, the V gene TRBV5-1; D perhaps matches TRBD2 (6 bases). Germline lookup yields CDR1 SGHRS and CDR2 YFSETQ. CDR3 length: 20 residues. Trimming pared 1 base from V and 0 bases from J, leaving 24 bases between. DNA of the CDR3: TGCGCCAGCAGCTTGAATATAGCGGCAGTTCTTGTTGGTAGCACAGATACGCAGTATTTT. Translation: CASSLNIAAVLVGSTDTQYF. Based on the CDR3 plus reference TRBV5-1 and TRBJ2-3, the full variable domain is KAGVTQTPRYLIKTRGQQVTLSCSPISGHRSVSWYQQTPGQGLQFLFEYFSETQRNKGNFPGRFSGRQFSNSRSEMNVSTLELGDSALYLCASSLNIAAVLVGSTDTQYFGPGTRLTVL.

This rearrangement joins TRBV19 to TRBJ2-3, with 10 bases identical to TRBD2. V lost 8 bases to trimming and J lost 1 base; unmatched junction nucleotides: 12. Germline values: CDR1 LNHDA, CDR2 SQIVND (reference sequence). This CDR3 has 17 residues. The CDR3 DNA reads TGTGCCAGTGGGGAAGCGGGAGGGCCGGAAGGCACAGATACGCAGTATTTT. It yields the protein CASGEAGGPEGTDTQYF.

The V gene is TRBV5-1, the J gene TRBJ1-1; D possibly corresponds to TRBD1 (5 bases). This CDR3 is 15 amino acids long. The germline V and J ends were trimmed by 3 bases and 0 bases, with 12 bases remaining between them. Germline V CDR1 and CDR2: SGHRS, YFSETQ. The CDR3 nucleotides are TGCGCCAGCAGCTCTATGACAGCAATGAACACTGAAGCTTTCTTT. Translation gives CASSSMTAMNTEAFF.

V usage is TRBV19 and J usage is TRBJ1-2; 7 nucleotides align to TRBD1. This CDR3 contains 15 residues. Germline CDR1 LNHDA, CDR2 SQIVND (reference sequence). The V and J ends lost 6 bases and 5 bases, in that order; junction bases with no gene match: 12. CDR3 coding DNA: TGTGCCAGTAGCTGGGGACAGCTCTTGAGATATGGCTACACCTTC. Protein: CASSWGQLLRYGYTF. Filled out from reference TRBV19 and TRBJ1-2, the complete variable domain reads DGGITQSPKYLFRKEGQNVTLSCEQNLNHDAMYWYRQDPGQGLRLIYYSQIVNDFQKGDIAEGYSVSREKKESFPLTVTSAQKNPTAFYLCASSWGQLLRYGYTFGSGTRLTVV.